These T cell receptor beta chains were read from a single sample in a study of PD-1 blockade in classical Hodgkin lymphoma. The repertoire was sequenced with immunoSEQ multiplex PCR; TCRdb's copy has only in-frame clones and lacks some. The table lists some 17,000 clones, just under 85% of them singletons. Material: peripheral blood mononuclear cells (PBMCs). Receptor source: a human donor with classical Hodgkin lymphoma. Both conserved end residues are part of each CDR3. The order of the fields is CDR3 DNA, CDR3 protein, clone size, J gene, D gene, V gene. A D gene is named only where the DNA matches it firmly. Part of the rows lack a size; the others show once, few, many or a class for expanded clones.

CDR3 DNA: TGTGCCAGCAGTTTGTCTATAGGGGGGACCTCCTACGAGCAGTACTTC; CDR3 protein: CASSLSIGGTSYEQYF; clone size: -; J gene: TRBJ2-7; D gene: -; V gene: TRBV27
CDR3 DNA: TGTGCCAGCGGGGACAGGGAGACCTACAATGAGCAGTTCTTC; CDR3 protein: CASGDRETYNEQFF; clone size: -; J gene: TRBJ2-1; D gene: TRBD1; V gene: TRBV11-2
CDR3 DNA: TGTGCCAGCAGTAAGACCGGGAGAGGCGAGCAGTACTTC; CDR3 protein: CASSKTGRGEQYF; clone size: -; J gene: TRBJ2-7; D gene: -; V gene: TRBV28
CDR3 DNA: TGTGCCAGCAGCCACGAGGGGACTAGCGGGACTTACGAGCAGTACTTC; CDR3 protein: CASSHEGTSGTYEQYF; clone size: -; J gene: TRBJ2-7; D gene: TRBD2; V gene: TRBV7-2
CDR3 DNA: TGTGCCAGCAGTCTCGGGAGCCCTTTCTCTGGGGCCAACGTCCTGACTTTC; CDR3 protein: CASSLGSPFSGANVLTF; clone size: -; J gene: TRBJ2-6; D gene: -; V gene: TRBV27
CDR3 DNA: TGTGCCAGTAGTATAGATTTATGGCAGGGAGGGAATCAGCCCCAGCATTTT; CDR3 protein: CASSIDLWQGGNQPQHF; clone size: -; J gene: TRBJ1-5; D gene: -; V gene: TRBV19
CDR3 DNA: TGTGCCAGCAGCGCTACAATAGCGGAGGGGGCTTACGAGCAGTACTTC; CDR3 protein: CASSATIAEGAYEQYF; clone size: -; J gene: TRBJ2-7; D gene: -; V gene: TRBV9
CDR3 DNA: TGCGCCAGCAGCAATCTAGCGGGAGGACACTCCTACGAGCAGTACTTC; CDR3 protein: CASSNLAGGHSYEQYF; clone size: -; J gene: TRBJ2-7; D gene: TRBD2; V gene: TRBV5-1
CDR3 DNA: TGCGCCAGCAGCCTCGTCTTGACAGCCCCCGGGGAGCTGTTTTTT; CDR3 protein: CASSLVLTAPGELFF; clone size: once; J gene: TRBJ2-2; D gene: -; V gene: TRBV5-1
CDR3 DNA: TGTGCCAGCAGCTTAGGGTGGCTAGCAAACCAGTTCTTC; CDR3 protein: CASSLGWLANQFF; clone size: -; J gene: TRBJ2-1; D gene: -; V gene: TRBV7-2
CDR3 DNA: TGTGCCAGCAGTGAAGCGCCGGGACAGGGGGCAGATACGCAGTATTTT; CDR3 protein: CASSEAPGQGADTQYF; clone size: -; J gene: TRBJ2-3; D gene: TRBD1; V gene: TRBV6-1
CDR3 DNA: TGCGCCAGCGGAAAAAGACCGGGACTAGCGGGAGACACAGATACGCAGTATTTT; CDR3 protein: CASGKRPGLAGDTDTQYF; clone size: -; J gene: TRBJ2-3; D gene: TRBD2; V gene: TRBV5-1
CDR3 DNA: TGTGCCAGCAGTGGGACCATTGCAACTAATGAAAAACTGTTTTTT; CDR3 protein: CASSGTIATNEKLFF; clone size: -; J gene: TRBJ1-4; D gene: -; V gene: TRBV2
CDR3 DNA: TGCAGTGGTATCGGGGAAGAGACCCAGTACTTC; CDR3 protein: CSGIGEETQYF; clone size: -; J gene: TRBJ2-5; D gene: -; V gene: TRBV20-1
CDR3 DNA: TGTGCCAGCAGCTTACTAGCGGGAGAGTTCGGGGAGCTGTTTTTT; CDR3 protein: CASSLLAGEFGELFF; clone size: -; J gene: TRBJ2-2; D gene: TRBD2; V gene: TRBV7-2
CDR3 DNA: TGTGCCAGTTCTTTAGGGGCGGATATCAATCAGCCCCAGCATTTT; CDR3 protein: CASSLGADINQPQHF; clone size: -; J gene: TRBJ1-5; D gene: -; V gene: TRBV19
CDR3 DNA: TGTGCCAGCAGCGTACGGACTAGCGGGAGTGATACGCAGTATTTT; CDR3 protein: CASSVRTSGSDTQYF; clone size: once; J gene: TRBJ2-3; D gene: TRBD2; V gene: TRBV5-4
CDR3 DNA: TGTGCCAGTAAACGTGGACAGGGCCCAGATACGCAGTATTTT; CDR3 protein: CASKRGQGPDTQYF; clone size: once; J gene: TRBJ2-3; D gene: TRBD1; V gene: TRBV19
CDR3 DNA: TGTGCCAGCAGTTCTGGGTTCACCGGGGAGCTGTTTTTT; CDR3 protein: CASSSGFTGELFF; clone size: -; J gene: TRBJ2-2; D gene: -; V gene: TRBV28
CDR3 DNA: TGCGCCAGCAGCCCGGGATCCCCACCCGGCTATGAGCAGTTCTTC; CDR3 protein: CASSPGSPPGYEQFF; clone size: -; J gene: TRBJ2-1; D gene: -; V gene: TRBV5-1
CDR3 DNA: TGTGCCAGCAGTGTAACAACTAGCTCACTCGTCGCCGGGGAGCTGTTTTTT; CDR3 protein: CASSVTTSSLVAGELFF; clone size: -; J gene: TRBJ2-2; D gene: -; V gene: TRBV2
CDR3 DNA: TGTGCCAGCACTCACGCTGGGAGGAGCACCGGGGAGCTGTTTTTT; CDR3 protein: CASTHAGRSTGELFF; clone size: -; J gene: TRBJ2-2; D gene: -; V gene: TRBV7-8
CDR3 DNA: TGTGCCAGCAGTCAGCCGGGACAGGGGGCGGGAGATACGCAGTATTTT; CDR3 protein: CASSQPGQGAGDTQYF; clone size: -; J gene: TRBJ2-3; D gene: TRBD1; V gene: TRBV28
CDR3 DNA: TGTGCCAGCAGCCAACGGAAACAGAGTATCTATGGCTACACCTTC; CDR3 protein: CASSQRKQSIYGYTF; clone size: -; J gene: TRBJ1-2; D gene: -; V gene: TRBV16
CDR3 DNA: TGTGCCAGCAGCTTGGAACTAGCGGGAGGGAGGGAGACCCAGTACTTC; CDR3 protein: CASSLELAGGRETQYF; clone size: -; J gene: TRBJ2-5; D gene: TRBD2; V gene: TRBV5-5
CDR3 DNA: TGCGCCAGCAGCTTGGGAAATGAGGGAGATACGCAGTATTTT; CDR3 protein: CASSLGNEGDTQYF; clone size: -; J gene: TRBJ2-3; D gene: -; V gene: TRBV5-1
CDR3 DNA: TGTGCCAGTAGTATCGTTAGCGGGCGGGAGCCCCAGCATTTT; CDR3 protein: CASSIVSGREPQHF; clone size: -; J gene: TRBJ1-5; D gene: -; V gene: TRBV19
CDR3 DNA: TGTGCCAGCAGCTTAGGGGGGCCCACAGATACGCAGTATTTT; CDR3 protein: CASSLGGPTDTQYF; clone size: few; J gene: TRBJ2-3; D gene: -; V gene: TRBV7-9
CDR3 DNA: TGTGCCAGCAGCTTAGCAACAGGGATTGCCGGGGAGCTGTTTTTT; CDR3 protein: CASSLATGIAGELFF; clone size: -; J gene: TRBJ2-2; D gene: -; V gene: TRBV7-2
CDR3 DNA: TGTGCTAGCAGCTTCGGCCGAGGTTACGAGCAGTACTTC; CDR3 protein: CASSFGRGYEQYF; clone size: few; J gene: TRBJ2-7; D gene: -; V gene: TRBV7-7
CDR3 DNA: TGTGCCAGCAGTTACTCGAATCTGGTCCCCCGGGGCTACACCTTC; CDR3 protein: CASSYSNLVPRGYTF; clone size: -; J gene: TRBJ1-2; D gene: -; V gene: TRBV6-5
CDR3 DNA: TGCGCCGCTAACCCCACAGGGGGTACAGATACGCAGTATTTT; CDR3 protein: CAANPTGGTDTQYF; clone size: -; J gene: TRBJ2-3; D gene: TRBD1; V gene: TRBV10-2
CDR3 DNA: TGTGCCAGCAGTTCTAACGGGAGGGGCACAGATACGCAGTATTTT; CDR3 protein: CASSSNGRGTDTQYF; clone size: -; J gene: TRBJ2-3; D gene: TRBD2; V gene: TRBV11-2
CDR3 DNA: TGTGCCAGCAGTCCGCTAGCGGGATACACAGATACGCAGTATTTT; CDR3 protein: CASSPLAGYTDTQYF; clone size: -; J gene: TRBJ2-3; D gene: TRBD2; V gene: TRBV28
CDR3 DNA: TGCGCCAGTAGCGCCCGACAGGGGGCGGGGGAGCAGTACTTC; CDR3 protein: CASSARQGAGEQYF; clone size: -; J gene: TRBJ2-7; D gene: TRBD1; V gene: TRBV5-1
CDR3 DNA: TGTGCCAGCAGTTTAATAGTTGCAACTAATGAAAAACTGTTTTTT; CDR3 protein: CASSLIVATNEKLFF; clone size: -; J gene: TRBJ1-4; D gene: -; V gene: TRBV28
CDR3 DNA: TGTGCCAGCAGCCAGATACAGGGAGGCGGCTACACCTTC; CDR3 protein: CASSQIQGGGYTF; clone size: few; J gene: TRBJ1-2; D gene: -; V gene: TRBV6-5
CDR3 DNA: TGTGCCAGTAGTCATCACGCGACAGGGGATAATCAGCCCCAGCATTTT; CDR3 protein: CASSHHATGDNQPQHF; clone size: -; J gene: TRBJ1-5; D gene: TRBD1; V gene: TRBV19
CDR3 DNA: TGTGCCAGCACCCTCAGGCCCGAGGGGTACAATGAGCAGTTCTTC; CDR3 protein: CASTLRPEGYNEQFF; clone size: -; J gene: TRBJ2-1; D gene: -; V gene: TRBV6-5
CDR3 DNA: TGCGCCAGCAGCTCCCTGGACGTTGACGAGCAGTACTTC; CDR3 protein: CASSSLDVDEQYF; clone size: once; J gene: TRBJ2-7; D gene: -; V gene: TRBV5-1
CDR3 DNA: TGTGCCACCAGCAGACAGAAATTAACTAATGAAAAACTGTTTTTT; CDR3 protein: CATSRQKLTNEKLFF; clone size: -; J gene: TRBJ1-4; D gene: -; V gene: TRBV15
CDR3 DNA: TGTGCCAGCAGCTTAGGATCCGCCAGGGTATGGACAACTAATGAAAAACTGTTTTTT; CDR3 protein: CASSLGSARVWTTNEKLFF; clone size: -; J gene: TRBJ1-4; D gene: -; V gene: TRBV7-2
CDR3 DNA: TGCGCCAGCAGCTTGGAGCAGGATAATGAGCAGTTCTTC; CDR3 protein: CASSLEQDNEQFF; clone size: -; J gene: TRBJ2-1; D gene: -; V gene: TRBV5-1
CDR3 DNA: TGTGCCAGCGTCGGGGACAATCAGCCCCAGCATTTT; CDR3 protein: CASVGDNQPQHF; clone size: -; J gene: TRBJ1-5; D gene: -; V gene: TRBV2
CDR3 DNA: TGTGCCAGCAGGCTAGGGACTAGCCTTACGCAGTATTTT; CDR3 protein: CASRLGTSLTQYF; clone size: -; J gene: TRBJ2-3; D gene: TRBD2; V gene: TRBV28
CDR3 DNA: TGTGCCAGCAGCTACATTGACGAGCAGTACTTC; CDR3 protein: CASSYIDEQYF; clone size: -; J gene: TRBJ2-7; D gene: -; V gene: TRBV13